This passage covers 31 T cell receptor beta chains from one sample sequenced in a study of yellow fever vaccine responses in identical twins. Each CDR3 protein gets one entry after TCRdb re-called the RT-PCR reads with MiXCR. The sample includes roughly 2,200 distinct CDR3 sequences, approximately 85% of them seen just once. Material: T cells from blood (PBMCs), unsorted or a sorted subset (not recorded which), obtained before or after yellow fever vaccination (not recorded which). The receptors were sampled from a woman under 30 who received the yellow fever vaccine.

The chain joins TRBV12-3 or TRBV12-4 to TRBJ1-1; 7 bases line up with TRBD1. V shed 3 bases and J 1 base; nucleotides not matched to a gene: 2. There are 14 residues in the CDR3. CDR3 loop: CASSLNRGNTEAFF. DNA for the CDR3: TGTGCCAGCAGTTTGAACAGGGGGAACACTGAAGCTTTCTTT.

J is TRBJ2-3 and V is TRBV11-1; the D gene is possibly TRBD1 (6 bases). Per germline, CDR1 SGHAT and CDR2 FQDESV (reference sequence). The CDR3 consists of 15 residues. V was pared by 3 bases and J by 2 bases, with 12 bases between. This CDR3 reads CASSLDSLYTDTQYF. The CDR3 DNA reads TGTGCCAGCAGCTTGGACAGCTTATACACAGATACGCAGTATTTT.

V and J are TRBV11-1 and TRBJ2-7; D is unresolved. The CDR3 loop spans 11 amino acids. V shed 4 bases and J shed 2 bases, with 3 bases lying between them. The germline V gene encodes CDR1 SGHAT and CDR2 FQDESV (reference sequence). Here the CDR3 DNA reads TGTGCCAGCAGCTATACCTACGAGCAGTACTTC. It is translated as CASSYTYEQYF.

The chain is built from TRBV5-6 and TRBJ2-2; D is unclear. Germline CDR1 and CDR2: SGHDT and YYEEEE. The V end lost 0 bases, the J end lost 5 bases, and 11 bases lay between the germline ends. The CDR3 covers 15 residues. The CDR3 coding sequence is TGTGCCAGCAGCTTGGAGGCTCGGGCTACCGGGGAGCTGTTTTTT. Amino acid sequence: CASSLEARATGELFF.

About this clonotype: The DNA is omitted, as the CDR3 cannot be located on it reliably, and the CDR3 follows TCRdb's listing. This chain joins TRBV2 and TRBJ1-2. The CDR3 has 12 amino acids, counting both end residues. Germline CDR1 and CDR2: SNHLY and FYNNEI. The CDR3 is CASILADYGYTF.

The chain recombines TRBV6-2 or TRBV6-3 with TRBJ2-3; possible D gene TRBD2, 6 bases. Per the germline V gene, CDR1 is MNHEY and CDR2 is SVGEGT. V shed 5 bases and J shed 2 bases, with 14 bases lying between them. The CDR3 extends over 15 amino acids. For the CDR3, the DNA is TGTGCCAGCAGTCACCGGACTACTTACACAGATACGCAGTATTTT. It specifies CASSHRTTYTDTQYF.

This clonotype was counted a single time. This chain links TRBV20-1 with TRBJ2-7, with D possibly called TRBD1 or TRBD2 (5 bases each). CDR1 and CDR2 from the germline V gene are DFQATT and SNEGSKA (reference sequence). Trimming stripped 1 base from V and 3 bases from J, with 7 bases between. This CDR3 spans 12 amino acids. The CDR3 loop is CSARGGDYEQYF. The CDR3 coding sequence is TGCAGTGCTAGAGGAGGGGACTACGAGCAGTACTTC.

The V gene is TRBV6-2 or TRBV6-3, the J gene TRBJ1-5; 8 bases line up with TRBD1. The ends lost 2 bases at V and 7 bases at J; junction bases unmatched: 10. CDR1 and CDR2 (germline): MNHEY, SVGEGT. This CDR3 comprises 16 residues. Here the CDR3 DNA reads TGTGCCAGCAGTTACGCCGACAGGGGATTTAGGCAGCCCCAGCATTTT. Its translation: CASSYADRGFRQPQHF.

J is TRBJ2-7 and V is TRBV7-7; the D call may be TRBD1 or TRBD2 (5 bases each). Germline V CDR1 and CDR2: SSHAT, FNYEAQ (reference sequence). V lost 0 bases and J lost 5, with 11 bases in between. This CDR3 spans 14 amino acids. This chain's CDR3 is CASSLAGPGNEQYF. CDR3 DNA: TGTGCCAGCAGCTTAGCGGGACCAGGCAACGAGCAGTACTTC.

The chain is built from TRBV7-6 and TRBJ1-4; D is unclear. The germline V and J ends were trimmed by 1 base and 4 bases, with 7 bases remaining between them. The CDR3 is 14 amino acids. CDR1 SGHVS and CDR2 FNYEAQ come from the germline V gene. The CDR3 region is CASSLEADNEKLFF. Written as DNA, the CDR3 is TGTGCCAGCAGCTTAGAGGCAGATAATGAAAAACTGTTTTTT.

This clonotype was picked up one time. This sequence joins TRBV28 and TRBJ2-2; D is ambiguous. Germline assignment: CDR1 MDHEN and CDR2 SYDVKM. The V end lost 1 base, the J end lost 2 bases, and 11 bases lay between the germline ends. CDR3 length equals 16 residues. CDR3: CASSLSVLSNTGELFF. The CDR3 DNA is TGTGCCAGCAGTTTATCGGTACTGAGTAACACCGGGGAGCTGTTTTTT.

The chain joins TRBV7-9 to TRBJ1-2; D is undetermined. The CDR3 loop spans 13 amino acids. V dropped 0 bases and J dropped 7 bases, with 9 bases sitting between them. Germline CDR1 and CDR2: SEHNR and FQNEAQ (reference sequence). In DNA, the CDR3 is TGTGCCAGCAGCTTAGCAGAGACAATTGGCTACACCTTC. As protein: CASSLAETIGYTF. The full variable domain, with the rest looked up from reference TRBV7-9 and TRBJ1-2, is DTGVSQNPRHKITKRGQNVTFRCDPISEHNRLYWYRQTLGQGPEFLTYFQNEAQLEKSRLLSDRFSAERPKGSFSTLEIQRTEQGDSAMYLCASSLAETIGYTFGSGTRLTVV.

The chain employs TRBV20-1 and TRBJ1-4; 7 bases are a match to TRBD1. V lost 6 bases and J lost 1; bases outside the gene matches: 14. This CDR3 spans 17 amino acids. CDR1 and CDR2 from the germline V gene are DFQATT and SNEGSKA (reference sequence). The CDR3: CSAQSDRLGRTNEKLFF. The DNA of the CDR3 is TGCAGTGCCCAATCGGACAGGCTTGGGAGAACTAATGAAAAACTGTTTTTT.

This clonotype has a single count. This chain joins TRBV11-1 and TRBJ1-1, with D hard to call. V was shortened by 5 bases and J by 1 base, with 11 bases between the two germline ends. Germline V gives CDR1 SGHAT, CDR2 FQDESV (reference sequence). CDR3 length equals 14 residues. CDR3 residues: CASSPGQTNTEAFF. The CDR3 DNA follows: TGTGCCAGCAGCCCCGGTCAGACGAACACTGAAGCTTTCTTT.

The gene calls are TRBV29-1 and TRBJ2-1; no reliable D call. The V and J ends lost 7 bases and 4 bases respectively, with 14 bases between them. CDR1 and CDR2 (germline): SQVTM, ANQGSEA. This CDR3 contains 13 residues. CDR3 nucleotide sequence: TGCAGCGGGGAAGGCGAAAGGTACAATGAGCAGTTCTTC. Protein product: CSGEGERYNEQFF.

The rearrangement joins TRBV28 to TRBJ2-3; TRBD1 might be the D (6 bases). This CDR3 has 14 residues. Germline-derived CDR1 and CDR2 are MDHEN and SYDVKM. V was trimmed by 3 bases and J by 4 bases, leaving 11 bases between them. CDR3 protein: CASSFQGRADTQYF. The DNA of the CDR3 is TGTGCCAGCAGTTTTCAGGGGCGGGCAGATACGCAGTATTTT.

The CDR3 region is CASSPGGRFPQHF. CDR3 in DNA: TGTGCCAGCTCACCAGGGGGCCGGTTCCCCCAGCATTTT. The rearrangement links TRBV18 to TRBJ1-5, with D possibly TRBD1 on 6 matching bases. This CDR3 has 13 residues. Germline-derived CDR1 and CDR2 are KGHSH and LQKENI. The V end was cut by 2 bases, the J end by 10 bases, with 12 bases between. Full variable domain (remainder filled in from reference TRBV18 and TRBJ1-5): NAGVMQNPRHLVRRRGQEARLRCSPMKGHSHVYWYRQLPEEGLKFMVYLQKENIIDESGMPKERFSAEFPKEGPSILRIQQVVRGDSAAYFCASSPGGRFPQHFGDGTRLSIL.

The V gene is TRBV2, the J gene TRBJ2-7; D perhaps matches TRBD2 (7 bases). CDR3 length: 14 amino acids. CDR1 and CDR2 from the germline V gene are SNHLY and FYNNEI. V lost 6 bases and J 4 bases, leaving 16 bases between the germline ends. CDR3 sequence (DNA): TGTGCCAGCAGCTCGGGGGGCTATTCGTACGAGCAGTACTTC. This codes for CASSSGGYSYEQYF.

The V and J genes are TRBV12-3 or TRBV12-4 and TRBJ1-3, with D maybe TRBD1 (5 bases). CDR3 length: 13 residues. The ends were cut back, 5 bases at V and 4 bases at J, with 9 bases in the middle. CDR3 amino acids: CASSAGAGNTIYF. CDR3 DNA sequence: TGTGCCAGCAGTGCCGGGGCCGGAAACACCATATATTTT.

The rearrangement joins TRBV5-1 to TRBJ2-5; 9 bases are a match to TRBD2. With 6 bases clipped from V and 2 bases from J, the junction kept 8 bases outside the gene matches. The CDR3 has 15 amino acids. The V gene's germline CDR1 is SGHRS and CDR2 YFSETQ. The CDR3 loop is CASTGGSGGQETQYF. The DNA for the CDR3 is TGCGCCAGCACTGGGGGTAGCGGGGGACAAGAGACCCAGTACTTC.

CDR3 amino acids: CSARDFLSGYSYNEQFF. CDR3 sequence (DNA): TGCAGTGCTAGAGATTTTCTGAGCGGATACTCCTACAATGAGCAGTTCTTC. The rearrangement links TRBV20-1 to TRBJ2-1, with D maybe TRBD2 (5 bases). Trimming removed 0 bases at V and 0 bases at J, with 15 bases between. The CDR3 loop spans 17 amino acids. Germline V gives CDR1 DFQATT, CDR2 SNEGSKA (reference sequence).

The chain employs TRBV5-6 and TRBJ1-6, with D unresolved. Trimming removed 0 bases from V and 5 bases from J, with 9 bases in between. Germline loops: CDR1 SGHDT, CDR2 YYEEEE. CDR3 length: 15 amino acids. Written as DNA, the CDR3 is TGTGCCAGCAGCTTGGCGGCCGCGAATAATTCACCCCTCCACTTT. It codes for CASSLAAANNSPLHF.

This clonotype was observed a few times. V is TRBV25-1 and J is TRBJ2-3; D not resolved. The germline gives CDR1 MGHDK, CDR2 SYGVNS. CDR3 length equals 13 residues. The V and J ends lost 3 bases and 3 bases respectively, with 7 bases between them. The CDR3 bases are TGTGCCAGCAGTGATTTAGTTACAGATACGCAGTATTTT. Its protein product is CASSDLVTDTQYF.

The rearrangement uses TRBV2 and TRBJ1-1, with D uncertain. From germline, CDR1 is SNHLY and CDR2 FYNNEI. Trimming stripped 10 bases from V and 4 bases from J, with 7 bases between. The CDR3 is made up of 10 amino acids. The CDR3 loop reads CATPGTEAFF. CDR3 in DNA: TGTGCCACCCCGGGCACTGAAGCTTTCTTT.

J is TRBJ2-1 and V is TRBV11-2; 8 bases are a match to TRBD1. This CDR3 contains 15 residues. The V and J ends lost 5 bases and 4 bases, in that order; junction bases with no gene match: 7. Germline CDR1 is SGHAT and CDR2 is FQNNGV. In DNA, the CDR3 is TGTGCCAGCAGCAGGGACAGGACACGATACAATGAGCAGTTCTTC. Amino acids: CASSRDRTRYNEQFF.

In DNA form, the CDR3 reads TGTGCCAGCAGCACCCCCTACGAGCAGTACTTC. Translated: CASSTPYEQYF. The genes are TRBV13 and TRBJ2-7; no definite D call. The ends were cut back, 5 bases at V and 2 bases at J, with 4 bases in the middle. CDR3 length: 11 residues. Germline V gene sequence: CDR1 PRHDT, CDR2 FYEKMQ (reference sequence).

The V and J genes are TRBV11-3 and TRBJ2-4; perhaps TRBD2 as D (6 bases). Trimming took off 1 base at V and 0 bases at J, with 16 bases between the two ends. CDR3 length: 18 amino acids. Germline V lookup: CDR1 SGHNT, CDR2 YENEEA. The DNA for the CDR3 is TGTGCCAGCAGCTTAGGACTAGTAGGTTCACTAGCCAAAAACATTCAGTACTTC. Its translation: CASSLGLVGSLAKNIQYF.

The V gene is TRBV29-1, the J gene TRBJ2-1; tentative D call: TRBD2 (5 bases). The CDR3 contains 12 residues. Germline CDR1 reads SQVTM; CDR2 reads ANQGSEA. V was trimmed by 4 bases and J by 7 bases, leaving 11 bases between them. The CDR3, as DNA: TGCAGCGTTGGTCCACCGGGGAATGAGCAGTTCTTC. Translation gives CSVGPPGNEQFF.

The rearrangement uses TRBV6-1 and TRBJ1-2; D perhaps matches TRBD1 (6 bases). The CDR3 covers 12 residues. Trimming removed 5 bases from V and 4 bases from J, with 8 bases in between. Looked up from germline, CDR1 is MNHNS and CDR2 is SASEGT. The CDR3 here is CASSTGPYGYTF. In DNA form, the CDR3 reads TGTGCCAGCAGTACAGGGCCCTATGGCTACACCTTC.

The rearrangement joins TRBV19 to TRBJ1-5; no clear D. The germline V and J ends were trimmed by 5 bases and 0 bases, with 11 bases remaining between them. The V gene's germline CDR1 is LNHDA and CDR2 SQIVND (reference sequence). The CDR3 has 15 amino acids. The CDR3: CASSFGVYSNQPQHF. Here the CDR3 DNA reads TGTGCCAGTAGTTTCGGGGTTTATAGCAATCAGCCCCAGCATTTT.

The V gene is TRBV29-1, the J gene TRBJ2-7; D remains unclear. Trimming pared 8 bases from V and 2 bases from J, leaving 13 bases between. The CDR3 covers 12 residues. Germline CDR1 reads SQVTM; CDR2 reads ANQGSEA. The CDR3 DNA follows: TGCAGCCCTCGGCCAGCGACCTACGAGCAGTACTTC. Translation: CSPRPATYEQYF.